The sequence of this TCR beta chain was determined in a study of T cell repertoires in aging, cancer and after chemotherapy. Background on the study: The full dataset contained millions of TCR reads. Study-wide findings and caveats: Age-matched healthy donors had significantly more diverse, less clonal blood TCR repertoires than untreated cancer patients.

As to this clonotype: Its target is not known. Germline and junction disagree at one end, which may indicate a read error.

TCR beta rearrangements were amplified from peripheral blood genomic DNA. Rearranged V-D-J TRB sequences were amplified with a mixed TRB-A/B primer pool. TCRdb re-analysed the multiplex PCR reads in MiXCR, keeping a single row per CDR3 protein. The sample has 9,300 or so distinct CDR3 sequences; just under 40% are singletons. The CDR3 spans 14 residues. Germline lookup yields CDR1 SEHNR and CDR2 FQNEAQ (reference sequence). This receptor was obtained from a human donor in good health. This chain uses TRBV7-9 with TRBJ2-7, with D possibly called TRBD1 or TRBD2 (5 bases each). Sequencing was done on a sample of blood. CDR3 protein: CASSRDGLSYEQYF. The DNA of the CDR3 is TGCGCCAGCAGCCGGGACGGCCTCTCCTACGAGCAGTACTTC.